These 28 T cell receptor beta chains share one sample of origin, sequenced in a study of beta chain features in type 1 diabetes (dated by TCRdb to between 2018 and 2020). The library was generated by the immunoSEQ multiplex PCR assay. All of the isolated RNA was reverse transcribed with the High Capacity cDNA Reverse Transcription Kit, so expressed TCRB transcripts were sequenced. The clones in this table, taken by TCRdb from immuneACCESS, are in-frame only. Not every clone is retained; where verified, under half of the shortfall comes from an unresolved V gene, and the cause of the rest is unknown. The sample yields roughly 41,000 clones; 49% were counted once. Together, the top ten hold 0.72% of the sample. Sample: central memory CD4+ T cells from blood. The receptors were gathered from a woman aged 18-29 years in good health.

This chain connects TRBV19 to TRBJ1-4; 9 nucleotides match TRBD1. CDR1 and CDR2 from the germline V gene are LNHDA and SQIVND (reference sequence). V trimming: 5 bases; J trimming: 7 bases; junction bases outside the gene matches: 8. The CDR3 is 15 residues long. The CDR3 sequence is CASSRDRAKGEKLFF. CDR3 bases: TGTGCCAGTAGTCGGGACAGGGCGAAGGGTGAAAAACTGTTTTTT. The full variable domain, completed using reference TRBV19 and TRBJ1-4, is DGGITQSPKYLFRKEGQNVTLSCEQNLNHDAMYWYRQDPGQGLRLIYYSQIVNDFQKGDIAEGYSVSREKKESFPLTVTSAQKNPTAFYLCASSRDRAKGEKLFFGSGTQLSVL.

This clone has more than one count but fewer than ten. V and J are TRBV29-1 and TRBJ2-1; 9 bases fit TRBD2. The V segment lost 4 bases and the J segment 5 bases; nucleotides outside the gene matches: 3. Per the germline V gene, CDR1 is SQVTM and CDR2 is ANQGSEA. The length of the CDR3 is 13 residues. The CDR3, as DNA: TGCAGCGTTGCTGGACTAGCGCACAATGAGCAGTTCTTC. Translation: CSVAGLAHNEQFF.

V usage is TRBV5-4 and J usage is TRBJ1-1; a possible D gene is TRBD1 (6 bases). This CDR3 comprises 13 residues. Germline CDR1 is SGHNT and CDR2 is YYREEE (reference sequence). Trimming stripped 3 bases from V and 5 bases from J, with 11 bases between. Written as DNA, the CDR3 is TGTGCCAGCAGCTCAACAGGGCGAACTGAAGCTTTCTTT. Protein sequence: CASSSTGRTEAFF.

The V gene is TRBV7-9, the J gene TRBJ1-1; TRBD1 might be the D (5 bases). Deletions cut 1 base from V and 3 bases from J, with 6 bases between. The CDR3 runs to 13 residues. CDR1 SEHNR and CDR2 FQNEAQ come from the germline V gene (reference sequence). The CDR3 loop is CASSLEGDTEAFF. CDR3 bases: TGTGCCAGCAGCTTAGAAGGGGACACTGAAGCTTTCTTT.

In this sample, this clone turned up a few times. The rearrangement links TRBV5-1 to TRBJ2-3; TRBD1 might be the D (6 bases). The V gene lost 4 bases and the J gene lost 1 base, with 13 bases spanning the gap. Germline loops: CDR1 SGHRS, CDR2 YFSETQ. The CDR3 covers 15 residues. CDR3: CASSTDAGGTDTQYF. The CDR3 nucleotides read TGCGCCAGCAGCACGGACGCAGGGGGCACAGATACGCAGTATTTT.

This clone was counted between two and nine times. The rearrangement links TRBV4-1 to TRBJ1-1, with TRBD1 as a possible D gene (5 bases). Trimming removed 4 bases at V and 12 bases at J, with 27 bases between. This CDR3 spans 16 amino acids. Germline V gene data show CDR1 as MGHRA and CDR2 as YSYEKL. CDR3 in amino acids: CASSRRSRDSGSGTFF. The DNA for the CDR3 is TGCGCCAGCAGCCGGAGAAGCAGGGATAGTGGATCTGGGACTTTCTTT.

The table lists this clone with a few counts. This chain links TRBV7-8 with TRBJ2-1; 7 nucleotides agree with TRBD2. Germline V lookup: CDR1 SGHVS, CDR2 FQNEAQ. This CDR3 is built from 17 residues. The J segment lost 0 bases and the V segment lost 4 bases, leaving 9 bases of the junction unmatched. The CDR3 DNA sequence: TGTGCCAGCAGCTCCGCTTATGGCGGGAGCTCCTACAATGAGCAGTTCTTC. Its translation is CASSSAYGGSSYNEQFF. The variable domain in full, with the rest retrieved from reference TRBV7-8 and TRBJ2-1, is GAGVSQSPRYKVAKRGQDVALRCDPISGHVSLFWYQQALGQGPEFLTYFQNEAQLDKSGLPSDRFFAERPEGSVSTLKIQRTQQEDSAVYLCASSSAYGGSSYNEQFFGPGTRLTVL.

This chain joins TRBV5-1 and TRBJ1-4, with TRBD1 matching over 9 bases. Germline CDR1 SGHRS, CDR2 YFSETQ. This CDR3 is 16 amino acids long. J lost 7 bases, V lost 5 bases, and 12 bases had no gene match. CDR3: CASRPEPGQGAEKLFF. Here the CDR3 DNA reads TGCGCCAGCAGGCCTGAGCCGGGACAGGGTGCTGAAAAACTGTTTTTT.

The chain joins TRBV25-1 to TRBJ2-1; 7 bases are shared with TRBD1. There are 15 residues in the CDR3. Trimming took 1 base from V and 1 from J; bases not matched to a gene: 1. The germline V gene has CDR1 MGHDK and CDR2 SYGVNS. CDR3 protein: CASSEWDRSYNEQFF. The CDR3 nucleotides read TGTGCCAGCAGTGAATGGGACAGATCCTACAATGAGCAGTTCTTC.

Here the CDR3 reads CASCPWSQPQHF. CDR3 bases: TGTGCCAGCTGTCCCTGGAGTCAACCCCAGCATTTT. The chain employs TRBV28 and TRBJ1-5; D is uncertain. Germline values: CDR1 MDHEN, CDR2 SYDVKM. The CDR3 has 12 residues. Trimming took 8 bases from V and 10 from J, leaving 15 bases between them.

The V and J genes are TRBV25-1 and TRBJ2-5; 9 bases match TRBD2. This CDR3 region has 16 residues. Germline V lookup: CDR1 MGHDK, CDR2 SYGVNS. Unmatched junction bases numbered 8, after V lost 2 bases and J lost 4 bases. CDR3 amino acids: CASSEGREGFRETQYF. In DNA, the CDR3 is TGTGCCAGCAGTGAAGGGCGGGAGGGCTTTAGAGAGACCCAGTACTTC.

The rearrangement links TRBV7-9 to TRBJ1-3; D gene ambiguous. The V end was cut by 6 bases, the J end by 6 bases, with 12 bases between. Looked up from germline, CDR1 is SEHNR and CDR2 is FQNEAQ (reference sequence). The CDR3 sequence is 13 residues long. This CDR3 is CASRPDSQNTIYF. The CDR3 DNA is TGTGCCAGCAGACCGGACTCTCAAAACACCATATATTTT. The full variable domain, completed using reference TRBV7-9 and TRBJ1-3, is DTGVSQNPRHKITKRGQNVTFRCDPISEHNRLYWYRQTLGQGPEFLTYFQNEAQLEKSRLLSDRFSAERPKGSFSTLEIQRTEQGDSAMYLCASRPDSQNTIYFGEGSWLTVV.

This chain links TRBV5-1 with TRBJ2-1, with 15 nucleotides matching TRBD2. Germline V gene sequence: CDR1 SGHRS, CDR2 YFSETQ. The CDR3 contains 14 residues. J was trimmed by 6 bases and V by 7 bases; bases with no gene match: 2. CDR3 coding DNA: TGCGCCAGCCGGACTAGCGGGAGGGGCAATGAGCAGTTCTTC. Translated: CASRTSGRGNEQFF.

The genes are TRBV6-5 and TRBJ2-7; 7 bases agree with TRBD1. The CDR3 extends over 14 amino acids. From germline, CDR1 is MNHEY and CDR2 SVGAGI. J lost 2 bases, V lost 5 bases, and 6 bases had no gene match. CDR3 sequence (DNA): TGTGCCAGCAGTGGCCAAACAGGGGCCTACGAGCAGTACTTC. Translation: CASSGQTGAYEQYF.

The CDR3: CASSLGSLQGTDTQYF. CDR3 sequence (DNA): TGTGCCAGCAGCTTAGGGTCGCTGCAGGGGACAGATACGCAGTATTTT. The chain employs TRBV5-4 and TRBJ2-3, with D tentatively TRBD1 (6 bases). This CDR3 comprises 16 residues. V was cut by 2 bases and J by 3 bases, with 16 bases left in between. CDR1 and CDR2 from the germline V gene are SGHNT and YYREEE (reference sequence).

The chain couples TRBV5-1 to TRBJ2-1; D may be TRBD2 (5 bases). V was shortened by 4 bases and J by 7 bases, with 21 bases between the two germline ends. The CDR3 is 16 residues long. Germline values: CDR1 SGHRS, CDR2 YFSETQ. CDR3 amino acids: CASSPVTFAGGNEQFF. CDR3 nucleotide sequence: TGCGCCAGCAGCCCCGTGACGTTTGCGGGTGGGAATGAGCAGTTCTTC.

This clone was observed a few times. The gene calls are TRBV6-5 and TRBJ1-5; tentatively, D is TRBD1 (5 bases). Germline CDR1 MNHEY, CDR2 SVGAGI. The CDR3 has 14 residues. Trimming pared 5 bases from V and 7 bases from J, leaving 15 bases between. The CDR3 region has the DNA TGTGCCAGCAGTCGGGACGGGAGTAACCAGCCCCAGCATTTT. As protein: CASSRDGSNQPQHF.

This clone was seen a handful of times. The V call is TRBV6-5, the J call TRBJ2-7; TRBD2 might be the D (6 bases). V was pared by 0 bases and J by 1 base, with 13 bases between. CDR3 length: 16 residues. The germline V gene has CDR1 MNHEY and CDR2 SVGAGI. The CDR3 coding sequence is TGTGCCAGCAGTTACTCGTTACCAGGGACTTCCTACGAGCAGTACTTC. Translation: CASSYSLPGTSYEQYF.

In this sample, this clone turned up a few times. The chain links TRBV7-9 to TRBJ1-6, with D tentatively TRBD1 (5 bases). Trimming took off 5 bases at V and 8 bases at J, with 13 bases between the two ends. Germline CDR1 SEHNR, CDR2 FQNEAQ (reference sequence). The CDR3 contains 14 residues. The CDR3 reads CASSPGQQDSPLHF. The CDR3 region has the DNA TGTGCCAGCAGCCCCGGACAACAAGATTCACCCCTCCACTTT.

This chain joins TRBV27 and TRBJ1-2; 11 bases are a match to TRBD1. The junction had 4 bases not matched to a gene; V was cut back by 3 bases and J by 7 bases. This CDR3 is built from 14 residues. From germline, CDR1 is MNHEY and CDR2 SMNVEV (reference sequence). CDR3 residues: CASSFRTGGVGYTF. The CDR3 bases are TGTGCCAGCAGTTTTAGGACAGGGGGCGTTGGCTACACCTTC.

J is TRBJ1-2 and V is TRBV7-2; D perhaps matches TRBD1 (5 bases). The V gene lost 0 bases and the J gene lost 3 bases, with 8 bases spanning the gap. Germline CDR1 reads SGHTA; CDR2 reads FQGNSA. The CDR3 loop spans 14 amino acids. The CDR3 nucleotides read TGTGCCAGCAGCTTAGCCTCGGGGGACTATGGCTACACCTTC. Amino acid sequence: CASSLASGDYGYTF. Full variable domain (rest looked up from reference TRBV7-2 and TRBJ1-2): GAGVSQSPSNKVTEKGKDVELRCDPISGHTALYWYRQSLGQGLEFLIYFQGNSAPDKSGLPSDRFSAERTGGSVSTLTIQRTQQEDSAVYLCASSLASGDYGYTFGSGTRLTVV.

This clone appeared a few times. The DNA of the CDR3 is TGTGCCATCAGGGGACAGTCGAACACTGAAGCTTTCTTT. Encoded protein: CAIRGQSNTEAFF. This chain joins TRBV10-3 and TRBJ1-1; TRBD1 aligns across 7 bases. V gave up 6 bases and J gave up 1 base; unmatched junction bases: 2. The germline CDR1 and CDR2 sequences are ENHRY and SYGVKD. This CDR3 is 13 amino acids long.

J is TRBJ2-7 and V is TRBV2; 7 bases map to TRBD1. Germline loops: CDR1 SNHLY, CDR2 FYNNEI. Losses at the gene ends were 6 bases for V and 6 bases for J; bases not matched to a gene: 11. The CDR3 sequence is 14 residues long. DNA of the CDR3: TGTGCCAGCAGGACAAACAGGGGAAAGGGCGAGCAGTACTTC. Protein sequence: CASRTNRGKGEQYF. Supplemented by reference TRBV2 and TRBJ2-7, the full variable domain reads EPEVTQTPSHQVTQMGQEVILRCVPISNHLYFYWYRQILGQKVEFLVSFYNNEISEKSEIFDDQFSVERPDGSNFTLKIRSTKLEDSAMYFCASRTNRGKGEQYFGPGTRLTVT.

The chain uses TRBV5-1 and TRBJ2-2, with D tentatively TRBD2 (5 bases). V lost 0 bases and J lost 7, with 13 bases in between. Germline values: CDR1 SGHRS, CDR2 YFSETQ. This CDR3 region has 15 residues. CDR3 sequence: CASSLAEGGGGELFF. CDR3 sequence (DNA): TGCGCCAGCAGCTTGGCGGAAGGAGGCGGCGGGGAGCTGTTTTTT.

V gene TRBV5-6 combines with J gene TRBJ1-5; D gene unclear. V lost 4 bases, J lost 7 bases, and 18 bases lay in between. The length of the CDR3 is 15 residues. Per the germline V gene, CDR1 is SGHDT and CDR2 is YYEEEE. CDR3 sequence: CASSSRRRLKQPQHF. The CDR3 DNA follows: TGTGCCAGCAGCAGCCGGAGGAGATTGAAACAGCCCCAGCATTTT.

The chain couples TRBV6-5 to TRBJ2-1; 12 bases line up with TRBD2. CDR1 MNHEY and CDR2 SVGAGI come from the germline V gene. CDR3 size: 15 residues. The J segment lost 3 bases and the V segment lost 6 bases, leaving 3 bases of the junction unmatched. In DNA, the CDR3 is TGTGCCAGCAGACTAGCGGGGGGCATCTACAATGAGCAGTTCTTC. It translates to CASRLAGGIYNEQFF.

The chain combines TRBV21-1 with TRBJ2-4; TRBD2, as called in the table, went unchecked against the DNA. TRBV21-1 is assigned pseudogene status. This CDR3 is 15 amino acids long. This CDR3 reads CANTATGRGQVIQYF. As DNA, the CDR3 is TGTGCCAACACGGCCACGGGGAGGGGTCAAGTCATTCAGTACTTC.

The chain couples TRBV21-1 to TRBJ2-2; no DNA check was done on the table's D call, TRBD2. TRBV21-1 is listed as a pseudogene. The CDR3 runs to 16 residues. The CDR3 sequence: CASSKPTDGLREELFF. Here the CDR3 DNA reads TGTGCCAGCAGCAAACCCACCGACGGGCTGCGGGAGGAGCTGTTTTTT.